Each of the 18 T cell receptor beta chains below was sequenced from the same sample in a study of blood T cell repertoires in COVID-19. Clones were sequenced by immunoSEQ multiplex PCR, and TCRdb holds only the in-frame ones, with some missing. The table has hundreds of thousands of clones, about 90% seen once; the top ten hold roughly 6%. Sequencing used peripheral blood. The receptor source for this set is a woman between 50 and 59 years old with COVID-19, enrolled during active disease.

The chain joins TRBV28 to TRBJ1-5; 8 bases align to TRBD1. Germline V gene sequence: CDR1 MDHEN, CDR2 SYDVKM. The CDR3 is 18 amino acids. Germline trimming cut 6 bases from V and 4 bases from J; bases unmatched to any gene: 17. This CDR3 is CASSLLSGGWAFNQPQHF. DNA of the CDR3: TGTGCCAGCAGCTTACTTTCAGGGGGCTGGGCGTTTAATCAGCCCCAGCATTTT.

V usage is TRBV7-3 and J usage is TRBJ2-5; 9 bases line up with TRBD2. The CDR3 is 15 amino acids. Germline V gene sequence: CDR1 SGHTA, CDR2 FQGTGA. The V and J ends lost 2 bases and 4 bases, in that order; junction bases with no gene match: 5. CDR3 DNA sequence: TGTGCCAGCAGCTTAGCGGGAGGGCCGGGAGAGACCCAGTACTTC. Protein sequence: CASSLAGGPGETQYF.

The chain carries TRBV7-2 and TRBJ1-2; a weak D match, TRBD1 (6 bases). The CDR3 runs 15 residues. V was pared by 3 bases and J by 0 bases, with 11 bases between. Germline V gives CDR1 SGHTA, CDR2 FQGNSA. Here the CDR3 DNA reads TGTGCCAGCAGCTTCCGGACAGAGTCTAACTATGGCTACACCTTC. Translation: CASSFRTESNYGYTF.

The chain employs TRBV25-1 and TRBJ2-3, with 7 bases identical to TRBD1. Germline V lookup: CDR1 MGHDK, CDR2 SYGVNS. Trimming cost V 5 bases and J 2 bases; bases outside gene matches: 7. The CDR3 is 15 residues long. The CDR3 DNA reads TGTGCCAGCAGTAGGGACAGCTTCCTCACAGATACGCAGTATTTT. Its protein product is CASSRDSFLTDTQYF.

The chain has TRBV6-5 and TRBJ2-1; the match to TRBD2 covers 7 bases. This CDR3 comprises 12 residues. The J segment lost 7 bases and the V segment lost 5 bases, leaving 2 bases of the junction unmatched. CDR1 and CDR2 (germline): MNHEY, SVGAGI. CDR3: CASSLGGNEQFF. The CDR3 nucleotides are TGTGCCAGCAGTCTCGGGGGGAATGAGCAGTTCTTC.

The chain has TRBV19 and TRBJ1-2; D is unresolved. V shed 4 bases and J shed 5 bases, with 11 bases lying between them. The CDR3 runs 13 residues. Looked up from germline, CDR1 is LNHDA and CDR2 is SQIVND (reference sequence). As DNA, the CDR3 is TGTGCCAGTAGTACAGGCAGTCTTTATGGCTACACCTTC. This gives the protein CASSTGSLYGYTF.

V is TRBV9 and J is TRBJ1-1; D perhaps matches TRBD1 (5 bases). Per germline, CDR1 SGDLS and CDR2 YYNGEE. Trimming left V 0 bases short and J 11 bases short, with 20 bases between. This CDR3 region has 15 residues. The CDR3 nucleotides read TGTGCCAGCAGCGTAGTGCCGGACACTGCAACTGGCGCTTTCTTT. Translation: CASSVVPDTATGAFF.

The chain has TRBV27 and TRBJ2-1, with D possibly being TRBD2 (6 bases). V was trimmed by 10 bases and J by 4 bases, leaving 11 bases between them. Germline CDR1 is MNHEY and CDR2 is SMNVEV (reference sequence). The CDR3 spans 12 residues. The CDR3 sequence: CATGDLYNEQFF. The CDR3 nucleotides are TGTGCCACGGGGGACCTGTACAATGAGCAGTTCTTC.

This chain joins TRBV5-6 and TRBJ1-2; unclear D gene. The CDR3 has 14 residues. The germline gives CDR1 SGHDT, CDR2 YYEEEE. Trimming took off 0 bases at V and 8 bases at J, with 14 bases between the two ends. The CDR3 DNA sequence: TGTGCCAGCAGCTTGGACAGTCTACTCATCGGCTACACCTTC. Translation gives CASSLDSLLIGYTF.

This clone was counted a few times. The chain is built from TRBV25-1 and TRBJ2-7; TRBD1 might be the D (6 bases). Germline CDR1 MGHDK, CDR2 SYGVNS. CDR3 length: 12 amino acids. V was pared by 6 bases and J by 8 bases, with 14 bases between. This CDR3 is CASSLSGGQQYF. For the CDR3, the DNA is TGTGCCAGCAGCCTCTCTGGGGGCCAGCAGTACTTC.

V is TRBV7-6 and J is TRBJ2-3; 7 bases are shared with TRBD2. The CDR3 sequence is 15 residues long. Looked up from germline, CDR1 is SGHVS and CDR2 is FNYEAQ. V lost 8 bases, J lost 0 bases, and 8 bases stayed unmatched. The CDR3 nucleotides read TGTGCCAGCGGGAGGGACGATTCTAGCACAGATACGCAGTATTTT. This translates into CASGRDDSSTDTQYF.

This sequence joins TRBV5-1 and TRBJ1-5; D might be TRBD1 (6 bases). Germline CDR1 SGHRS, CDR2 YFSETQ. The ends were cut back, 4 bases at V and 7 bases at J, with 18 bases in the middle. The CDR3 is 15 residues long. This CDR3 is CASSPSGGHRQPQHF. The CDR3 DNA reads TGCGCCAGCAGCCCTTCCGGGGGGCATAGGCAGCCCCAGCATTTT.

The rearrangement joins TRBV5-1 to TRBJ1-2; D gene unclear. CDR3 length: 14 residues. Trimming took 2 bases from V and 2 from J, leaving 10 bases between them. Germline assignment: CDR1 SGHRS and CDR2 YFSETQ. The CDR3 loop reads CASSFLPQNYGYTF. DNA of the CDR3: TGCGCCAGCAGCTTTCTCCCACAGAACTATGGCTACACCTTC.

This clone appeared a few times. This sequence joins TRBV5-1 and TRBJ2-2; 11 nucleotides line up with TRBD2. Losses at the gene ends were 4 bases for V and 1 base for J; bases not matched to a gene: 3. This CDR3 spans 16 amino acids. Looked up from germline, CDR1 is SGHRS and CDR2 is YFSETQ. For the CDR3, the DNA is TGCGCCAGCAGCATCGGGACTAGCGGGAACACCGGGGAGCTGTTTTTT. Protein sequence: CASSIGTSGNTGELFF. Full variable domain (missing parts from reference TRBV5-1 and TRBJ2-2): KAGVTQTPRYLIKTRGQQVTLSCSPISGHRSVSWYQQTPGQGLQFLFEYFSETQRNKGNFPGRFSGRQFSNSRSEMNVSTLELGDSALYLCASSIGTSGNTGELFFGEGSRLTVL.

This chain uses TRBV30 with TRBJ2-7; 8 bases fit TRBD2. The length of the CDR3 is 16 residues. V lost 1 base and J lost 3; bases outside the gene matches: 11. Germline V gene sequence: CDR1 GTSNPN, CDR2 SVGIG (reference sequence). The CDR3 bases are TGTGCCTGGAGTGCCTCGAGCGGGAGTTGGGTCTACGAGCAGTACTTC. Its translation: CAWSASSGSWVYEQYF.

This clone has just a few counts. V is TRBV2 and J is TRBJ1-5; TRBD1 might be the D (6 bases). V dropped 6 bases and J dropped 4 bases, with 16 bases sitting between them. The CDR3 extends over 15 amino acids. Germline CDR1 and CDR2: SNHLY and FYNNEI. The CDR3 coding sequence is TGTGCCAGCAGCTCAGGGGAGAGGGCAAATCAGCCCCAGCATTTT. Amino acids: CASSSGERANQPQHF.

The rearrangement uses TRBV4-3 and TRBJ1-1; maybe TRBD1 (6 bases). The CDR3 has 14 residues. V was shortened by 1 base and J by 2 bases, with 8 bases between the two germline ends. Germline-derived CDR1 and CDR2 are LGHNA and YSLEER. In DNA form, the CDR3 reads TGCGCCAGCAGCCAAGTGGGGGCTAACACTGAAGCTTTCTTT. This translates into CASSQVGANTEAFF.

This sequence joins TRBV5-1 and TRBJ2-4, with 7 bases lining up with TRBD2. This CDR3 is built from 14 residues. In germline, CDR1 is SGHRS, CDR2 YFSETQ. The V and J ends lost 7 bases and 14 bases, in that order; junction bases with no gene match: 18. This chain's CDR3 is CASARGKTGEAEYF. The DNA for the CDR3 is TGCGCCAGCGCGCGGGGGAAGACTGGTGAGGCTGAGTACTTC.